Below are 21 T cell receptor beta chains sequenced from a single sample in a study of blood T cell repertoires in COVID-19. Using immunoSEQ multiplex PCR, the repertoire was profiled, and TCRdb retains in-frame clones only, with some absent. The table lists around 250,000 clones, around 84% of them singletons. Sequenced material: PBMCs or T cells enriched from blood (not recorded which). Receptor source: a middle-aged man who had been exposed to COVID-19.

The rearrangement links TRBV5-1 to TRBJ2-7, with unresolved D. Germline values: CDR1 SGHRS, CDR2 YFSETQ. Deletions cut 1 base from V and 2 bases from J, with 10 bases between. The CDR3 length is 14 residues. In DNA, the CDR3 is TGCGCCAGCAGCTTGAGCCTATCCACCTACGAGCAGTACTTC. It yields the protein CASSLSLSTYEQYF.

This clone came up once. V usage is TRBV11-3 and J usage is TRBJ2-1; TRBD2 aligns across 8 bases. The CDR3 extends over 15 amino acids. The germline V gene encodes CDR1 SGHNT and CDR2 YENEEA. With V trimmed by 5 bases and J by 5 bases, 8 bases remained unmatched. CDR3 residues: CASSPPGGANNEQFF. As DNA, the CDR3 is TGTGCCAGCAGCCCGCCGGGAGGGGCGAACAATGAGCAGTTCTTC. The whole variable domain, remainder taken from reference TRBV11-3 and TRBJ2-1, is EAGVVQSPRYKIIEKKQPVAFWCNPISGHNTLYWYLQNLGQGPELLIRYENEEAVDDSQLPKDRFSAERLKGVDSTLKIQPAELGDSAVYLCASSPPGGANNEQFFGPGTRLTVL.

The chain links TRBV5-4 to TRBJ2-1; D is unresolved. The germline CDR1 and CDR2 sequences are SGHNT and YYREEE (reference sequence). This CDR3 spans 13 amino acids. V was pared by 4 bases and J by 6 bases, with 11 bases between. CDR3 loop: CASSQDIINEQFF. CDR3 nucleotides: TGTGCCAGCAGCCAGGATATCATCAATGAGCAGTTCTTC.

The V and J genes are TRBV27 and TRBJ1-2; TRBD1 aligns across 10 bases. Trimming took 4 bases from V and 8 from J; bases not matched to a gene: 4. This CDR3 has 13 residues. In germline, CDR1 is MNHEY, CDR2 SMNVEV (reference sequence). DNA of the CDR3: TGTGCCAGCAGTTACACGGACAGGGGGGGCTACACCTTC. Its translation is CASSYTDRGGYTF.

The CDR3 DNA sequence: TGTGCCAGCAGCCCCGGACTAAACACTGAAGCTTTCTTT. Amino acid sequence: CASSPGLNTEAFF. The chain employs TRBV7-2 and TRBJ1-1; D gene ambiguous. Trimming shortened V by 5 bases and J by 2 bases, and 9 bases separated the two germline ends. Per germline, CDR1 SGHTA and CDR2 FQGNSA. This CDR3 is 13 amino acids long. Based on the CDR3 plus reference TRBV7-2 and TRBJ1-1, the full variable domain is GAGVSQSPSNKVTEKGKDVELRCDPISGHTALYWYRQSLGQGLEFLIYFQGNSAPDKSGLPSDRFSAERTGGSVSTLTIQRTQQEDSAVYLCASSPGLNTEAFFGQGTRLTVV.

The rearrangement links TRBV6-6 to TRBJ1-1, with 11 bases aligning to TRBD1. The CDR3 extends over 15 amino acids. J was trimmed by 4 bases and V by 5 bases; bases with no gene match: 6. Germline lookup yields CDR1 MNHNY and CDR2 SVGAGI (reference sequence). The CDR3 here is CASSRGQGAGTEAFF. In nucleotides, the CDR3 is TGTGCCAGCAGTCGAGGACAGGGGGCGGGCACTGAAGCTTTCTTT.

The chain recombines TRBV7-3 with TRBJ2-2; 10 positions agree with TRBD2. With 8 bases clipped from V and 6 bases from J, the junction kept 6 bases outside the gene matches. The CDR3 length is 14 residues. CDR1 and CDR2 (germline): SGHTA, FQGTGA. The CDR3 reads CASCLLAGAGELFF. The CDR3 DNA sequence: TGTGCCAGCTGCCTCCTAGCGGGAGCCGGGGAGCTGTTTTTT.

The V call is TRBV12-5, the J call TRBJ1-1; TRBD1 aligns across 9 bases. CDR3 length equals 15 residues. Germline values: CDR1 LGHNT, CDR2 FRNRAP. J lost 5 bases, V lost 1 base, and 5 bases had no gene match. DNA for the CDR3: TGTGCTAGTGGTTTGGCCCAAGGACAGGGGACTGAAGCTTTCTTT. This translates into CASGLAQGQGTEAFF.

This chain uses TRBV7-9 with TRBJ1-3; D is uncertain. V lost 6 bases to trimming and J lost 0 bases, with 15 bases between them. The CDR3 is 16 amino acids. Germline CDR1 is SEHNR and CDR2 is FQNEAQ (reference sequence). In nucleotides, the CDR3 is TGTGCCAGCAGTTTTCATTTCCAGGTCTCTGGAAACACCATATATTTT. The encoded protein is CASSFHFQVSGNTIYF. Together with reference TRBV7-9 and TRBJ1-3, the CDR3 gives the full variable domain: DTGVSQNPRHKITKRGQNVTFRCDPISEHNRLYWYRQTLGQGPEFLTYFQNEAQLEKSRLLSDRFSAERPKGSFSTLEIQRTEQGDSAMYLCASSFHFQVSGNTIYFGEGSWLTVV.

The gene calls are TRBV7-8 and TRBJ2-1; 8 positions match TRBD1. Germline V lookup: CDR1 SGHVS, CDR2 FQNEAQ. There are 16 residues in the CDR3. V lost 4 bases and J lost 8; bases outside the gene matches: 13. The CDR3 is CASSWGAGQGDHEQFF. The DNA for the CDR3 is TGTGCCAGCAGCTGGGGCGCAGGACAGGGTGATCATGAGCAGTTCTTC.

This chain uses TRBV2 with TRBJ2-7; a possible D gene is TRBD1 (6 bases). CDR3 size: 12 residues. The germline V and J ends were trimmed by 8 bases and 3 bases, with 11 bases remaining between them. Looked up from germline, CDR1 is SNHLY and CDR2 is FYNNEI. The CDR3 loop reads CASGEQGYEQYF. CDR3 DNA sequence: TGTGCCAGCGGCGAACAGGGCTACGAGCAGTACTTC.

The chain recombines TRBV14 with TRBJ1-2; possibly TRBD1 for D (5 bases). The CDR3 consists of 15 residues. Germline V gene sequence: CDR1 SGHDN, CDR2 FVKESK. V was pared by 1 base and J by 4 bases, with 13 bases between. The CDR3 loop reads CASSQGTSGAYGYTF. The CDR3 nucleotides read TGTGCCAGCAGCCAAGGAACGAGTGGGGCCTATGGCTACACCTTC. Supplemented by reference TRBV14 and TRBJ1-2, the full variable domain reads EAGVTQFPSHSVIEKGQTVTLRCDPISGHDNLYWYRRVMGKEIKFLLHFVKESKQDESGMPNNRFLAERTGGTYSTLKVQPAELEDSGVYFCASSQGTSGAYGYTFGSGTRLTVV.

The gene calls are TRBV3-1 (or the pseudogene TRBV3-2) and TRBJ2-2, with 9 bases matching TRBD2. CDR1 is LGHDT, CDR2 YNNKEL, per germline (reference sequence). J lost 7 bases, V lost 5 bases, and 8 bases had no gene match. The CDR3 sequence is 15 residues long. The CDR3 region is CASSVAGVGNGELFF. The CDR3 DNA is TGTGCCAGCAGCGTAGCGGGAGTTGGTAACGGGGAGCTGTTTTTT.

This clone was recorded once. For the CDR3, the DNA is TGTGCCTGGAGCGGACAGTTATACGAGCAGTACTTC. It is translated as CAWSGQLYEQYF. V and J are TRBV30 and TRBJ2-7, with a tentative D call TRBD1 (6 bases). CDR1 and CDR2 (germline): GTSNPN, SVGIG (reference sequence). The V gene lost 3 bases and the J gene lost 4 bases, with 10 bases spanning the gap. The CDR3 runs to 12 residues.

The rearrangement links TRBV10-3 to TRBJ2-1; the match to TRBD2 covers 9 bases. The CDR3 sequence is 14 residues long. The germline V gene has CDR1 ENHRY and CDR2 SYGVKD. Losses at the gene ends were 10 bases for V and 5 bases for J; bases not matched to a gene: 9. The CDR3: CATERLADNNEQFF. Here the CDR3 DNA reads TGTGCCACCGAGCGACTAGCGGATAACAATGAGCAGTTCTTC.

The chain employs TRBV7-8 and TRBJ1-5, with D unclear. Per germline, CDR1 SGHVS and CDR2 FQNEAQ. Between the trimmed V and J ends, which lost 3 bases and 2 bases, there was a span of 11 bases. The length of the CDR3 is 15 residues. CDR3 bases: TGTGCCAGCAGCTTGGCGGGTGTAGGCAATCAGCCCCAGCATTTT. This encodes CASSLAGVGNQPQHF.

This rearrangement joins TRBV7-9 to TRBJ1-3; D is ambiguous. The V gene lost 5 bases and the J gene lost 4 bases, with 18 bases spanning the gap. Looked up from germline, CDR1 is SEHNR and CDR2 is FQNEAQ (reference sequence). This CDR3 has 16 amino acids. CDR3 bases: TGTGCCAGCAGCCCTGAATCACTGAACCCGGGAAACACCATATATTTT. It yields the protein CASSPESLNPGNTIYF.

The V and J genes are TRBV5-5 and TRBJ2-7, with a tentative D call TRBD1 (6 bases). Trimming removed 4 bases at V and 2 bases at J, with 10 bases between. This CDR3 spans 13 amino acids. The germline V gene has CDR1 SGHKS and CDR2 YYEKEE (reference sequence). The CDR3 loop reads CASSTAGAYEQYF. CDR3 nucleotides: TGTGCCAGCAGCACGGCAGGGGCCTACGAGCAGTACTTC. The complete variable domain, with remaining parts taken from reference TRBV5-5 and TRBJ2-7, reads DAGVTQSPTHLIKTRGQQVTLRCSPISGHKSVSWYQQVLGQGPQFIFQYYEKEERGRGNFPDRFSARQFPNYSSELNVNALLLGDSALYLCASSTAGAYEQYFGPGTRLTVT.

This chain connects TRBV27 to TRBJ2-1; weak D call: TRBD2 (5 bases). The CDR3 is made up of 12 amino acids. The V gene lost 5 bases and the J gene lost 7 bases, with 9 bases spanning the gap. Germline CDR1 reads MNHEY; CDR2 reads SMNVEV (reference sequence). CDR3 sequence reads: CASSPGVNEQFF. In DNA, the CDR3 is TGTGCCAGCAGTCCCGGGGTTAATGAGCAGTTCTTC.

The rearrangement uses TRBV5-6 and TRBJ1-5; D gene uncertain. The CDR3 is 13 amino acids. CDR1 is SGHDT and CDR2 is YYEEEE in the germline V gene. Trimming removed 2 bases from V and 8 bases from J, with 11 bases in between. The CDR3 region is CASSFGREKPQHF. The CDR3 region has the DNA TGTGCCAGCAGCTTCGGGCGGGAGAAGCCCCAGCATTTT.

Written as DNA, the CDR3 is TGCAGCGCTCGGACTGACACCGGGGAGCTGTTTTTT. Amino acid sequence: CSARTDTGELFF. This chain connects TRBV29-1 to TRBJ2-2; D is perhaps TRBD2 (5 bases). This CDR3 spans 12 amino acids. Trimming took 7 bases from V and 3 from J, leaving 9 bases between them. The V gene's germline CDR1 is SQVTM and CDR2 ANQGSEA.